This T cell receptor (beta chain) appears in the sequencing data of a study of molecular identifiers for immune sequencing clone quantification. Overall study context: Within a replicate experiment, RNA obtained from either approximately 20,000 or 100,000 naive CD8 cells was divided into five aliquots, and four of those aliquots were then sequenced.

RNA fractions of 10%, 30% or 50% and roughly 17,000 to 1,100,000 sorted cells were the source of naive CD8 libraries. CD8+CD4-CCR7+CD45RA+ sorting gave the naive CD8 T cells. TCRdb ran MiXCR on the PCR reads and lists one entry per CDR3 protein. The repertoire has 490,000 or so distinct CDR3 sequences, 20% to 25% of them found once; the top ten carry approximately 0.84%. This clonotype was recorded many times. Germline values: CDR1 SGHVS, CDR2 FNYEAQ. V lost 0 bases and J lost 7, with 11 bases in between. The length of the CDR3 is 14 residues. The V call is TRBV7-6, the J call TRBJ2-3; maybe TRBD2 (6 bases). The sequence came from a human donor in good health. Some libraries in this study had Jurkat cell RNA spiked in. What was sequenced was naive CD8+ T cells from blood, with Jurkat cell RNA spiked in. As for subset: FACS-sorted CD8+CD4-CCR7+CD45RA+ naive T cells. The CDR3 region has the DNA TGTGCCAGCAGCTTAGCAGGCGGGGCGAATACGCAGTATTTT. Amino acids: CASSLAGGANTQYF.